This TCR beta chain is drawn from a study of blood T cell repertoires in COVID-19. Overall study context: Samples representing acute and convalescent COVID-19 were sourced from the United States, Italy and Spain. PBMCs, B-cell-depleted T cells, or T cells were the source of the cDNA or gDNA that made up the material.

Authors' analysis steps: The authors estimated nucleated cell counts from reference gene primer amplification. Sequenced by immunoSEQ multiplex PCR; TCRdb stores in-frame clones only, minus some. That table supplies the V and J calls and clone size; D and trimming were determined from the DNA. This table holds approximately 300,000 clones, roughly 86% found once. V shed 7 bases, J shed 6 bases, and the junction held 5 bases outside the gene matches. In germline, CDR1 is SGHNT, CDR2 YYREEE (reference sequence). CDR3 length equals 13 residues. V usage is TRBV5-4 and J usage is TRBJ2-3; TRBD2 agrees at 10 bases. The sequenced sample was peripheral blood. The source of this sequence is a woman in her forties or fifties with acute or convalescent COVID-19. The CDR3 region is CASVSGRSDTQYF. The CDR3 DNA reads TGTGCCAGCGTTAGCGGGAGGTCGGATACGCAGTATTTT. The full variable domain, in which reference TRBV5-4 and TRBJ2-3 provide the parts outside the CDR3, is ETGVTQSPTHLIKTRGQQVTLRCSSQSGHNTVSWYQQALGQGPQFIFQYYREEENGRGNFPPRFSGLQFPNYSSELNVNALELDDSALYLCASVSGRSDTQYFGPGTRLTVL.